These 25 T cell receptor beta chains were sequenced from one sample in a study of T-cell memory formation after mild COVID-19. From the 5' RACE reads, TCRdb called clonotypes with MiXCR, one entry per CDR3 protein. The sample lists about 560,000 distinct CDR3 sequences, 15% to 20% seen once, with about 8.1% in the top ten. The sample comprised PBMCs or a T cell subset sorted from them (not recorded which). These receptor sequences come from an adult woman who had mild COVID-19 (a few samples of this study predate the infection). Cell type and time point are not known.

The chain couples TRBV12-3 or TRBV12-4 to TRBJ1-1, with 9 bases identical to TRBD1. J was trimmed by 5 bases and V by 6 bases; bases with no gene match: 10. The CDR3 has 15 amino acids. CDR3 DNA: TGTGCCAGCAGCCGTCCGGGACAGGGTTTTACTGAAGCTTTCTTT. Translation gives CASSRPGQGFTEAFF.

The chain carries TRBV2 and TRBJ2-7; 11 nucleotides line up with TRBD2. V gave up 4 bases and J gave up 3 bases; unmatched junction bases: 11. Germline loops: CDR1 SNHLY, CDR2 FYNNEI. The CDR3 extends over 17 amino acids. The CDR3 DNA sequence: TGTGCCAGCAGTGCGGGTGCAGGGACTAGCGGATTCTACGAGCAGTACTTC. Its translation is CASSAGAGTSGFYEQYF. Full variable domain (rest looked up from reference TRBV2 and TRBJ2-7): EPEVTQTPSHQVTQMGQEVILRCVPISNHLYFYWYRQILGQKVEFLVSFYNNEISEKSEIFDDQFSVERPDGSNFTLKIRSTKLEDSAMYFCASSAGAGTSGFYEQYFGPGTRLTVT.

This clonotype was recorded a few times. The rearrangement uses TRBV23-1 and TRBJ2-5, with 12 bases fitting TRBD1. TRBV23-1 is designated an ORF whose function remains uncertain. CDR3 length: 14 amino acids. After removal of 0 bases from V and 9 bases from J, the junction contained 2 bases not matched to a gene. CDR3 bases: TGCGCCAGCAGTCAATCGGGACAGGGGGCGCCCCAGTACTTC. Its protein is CASSQSGQGAPQYF.

V gene TRBV29-1 combines with J gene TRBJ2-4; perhaps TRBD1 as D (6 bases). This CDR3 has 13 residues. The ends were cut back, 7 bases at V and 1 base at J, with 11 bases in the middle. Per the germline V gene, CDR1 is SQVTM and CDR2 is ANQGSEA. CDR3 DNA sequence: TGCAGCGGGACAGAGTTGGCCAAAAACATTCAGTACTTC. Encoded protein: CSGTELAKNIQYF.

The table lists this clonotype with a few counts. V is TRBV12-3 or TRBV12-4 and J is TRBJ1-2; perhaps TRBD1 as D (6 bases). This CDR3 spans 15 amino acids. The V gene lost 5 bases and the J gene lost 0 bases, with 13 bases spanning the gap. The CDR3 DNA follows: TGTGCCAGCAGTCCAGGACAGTTTTCTAACTATGGCTACACCTTC. This sequence encodes CASSPGQFSNYGYTF.

This clonotype came up a few times. The chain is built from TRBV12-3 or TRBV12-4 and TRBJ2-5, with a weak D call TRBD1 (5 bases). This CDR3 is 11 amino acids long. Trimming left V 7 bases short and J 2 bases short, with 5 bases between. The CDR3 region is CASKGQETQYF. The CDR3 DNA is TGTGCCAGCAAGGGGCAAGAGACCCAGTACTTC.

This rearrangement joins TRBV24-1 to TRBJ2-4; 7 bases fit TRBD1. The CDR3 has 15 residues. V shed 3 bases and J 10 bases; nucleotides not matched to a gene: 11. Per germline, CDR1 KGHDR and CDR2 SFDVKD. The CDR3, as DNA: TGTGCCACCAGTGATGGACAGGCGGGCATGACGATTCAGTACTTC. This encodes CATSDGQAGMTIQYF.

This clonotype turned up a few times. The chain couples TRBV15 to TRBJ2-5, with no clear D. Trimming pared 2 bases from V and 1 base from J, leaving 11 bases between. The CDR3 is made up of 15 amino acids. Per the germline V gene, CDR1 is LNHNV and CDR2 is YYDKDF (reference sequence). CDR3 in DNA: TGTGCCACCAGCAGACTCGGCCTAAGCCAAGAGACCCAGTACTTC. It yields the protein CATSRLGLSQETQYF.

This clonotype was counted only a few times. This sequence joins TRBV6-5 and TRBJ2-7; 9 bases agree with TRBD1. This CDR3 is 15 amino acids long. CDR1 MNHEY and CDR2 SVGAGI come from the germline V gene. After removal of 0 bases from V and 9 bases from J, the junction contained 9 bases not matched to a gene. CDR3 DNA: TGTGCCAGCAGTTACTCCGGGCCGGGACAGGGCAGGCAGTACTTC. Translating gives CASSYSGPGQGRQYF.

The chain joins TRBV18 to TRBJ2-2, with D unresolved. This CDR3 comprises 17 residues. V lost 3 bases and J lost 1, with 15 bases in between. In germline, CDR1 is KGHSH, CDR2 LQKENI. The CDR3 region has the DNA TGTGCCAGCTCACCTACGGTCACAGCGTGGAACACCGGGGAGCTGTTTTTT. It codes for CASSPTVTAWNTGELFF.

The chain recombines TRBV2 with TRBJ1-1; no reliable D call. The CDR3 has 15 residues. Trimming left V 2 bases short and J 3 bases short, with 13 bases between. In germline, CDR1 is SNHLY, CDR2 FYNNEI. CDR3 sequence reads: CASSEFEGSYTEAFF. CDR3 coding DNA: TGTGCCAGCAGTGAATTTGAGGGATCATACACTGAAGCTTTCTTT.

The chain carries TRBV12-3 or TRBV12-4 and TRBJ2-5, with 8 bases aligning to TRBD2. Trimming took 6 bases from V and 0 from J; bases not matched to a gene: 9. CDR3 length: 16 residues. This chain's CDR3 is CASSHYGGGYQETQYF. The CDR3 coding sequence is TGTGCCAGCAGCCACTACGGCGGGGGGTACCAAGAGACCCAGTACTTC.

The V call is TRBV2, the J call TRBJ2-4, with D perhaps assigned TRBD1 or TRBD2 (5 bases each). The ends were cut back, 2 bases at V and 3 bases at J, with 8 bases in the middle. The CDR3 runs 14 residues. CDR1 and CDR2 from the germline V gene are SNHLY and FYNNEI. Here the CDR3 reads CASSERGIKNIQYF. The CDR3 region has the DNA TGTGCCAGCAGTGAACGGGGCATCAAAAACATTCAGTACTTC.

The sample holds a few counts of this clonotype. V gene TRBV15 combines with J gene TRBJ2-2; 8 bases match TRBD1. The CDR3 consists of 18 residues. J gave up 4 bases and V 0 bases, and 10 bases lay outside the gene matches. In germline, CDR1 is LNHNV, CDR2 YYDKDF (reference sequence). The CDR3 nucleotides are TGTGCCACCAGCAGAGATCTAATGGGACAGGATTTCACCGGGGAGCTGTTTTTT. Its translation is CATSRDLMGQDFTGELFF.

As DNA, the CDR3 is TGTGCCATCTCAAGGGTGAGCTCCTACAATGAGCAGTTCTTC. It codes for CAISRVSSYNEQFF. The chain uses TRBV7-3 and TRBJ2-1; D unclear. The CDR3 is made up of 14 amino acids. Germline values: CDR1 SGHTA, CDR2 FQGTGA. Trimming stripped 10 bases from V and 0 bases from J, with 13 bases between.

This sequence joins TRBV5-5 and TRBJ2-1; D call uncertain. Per germline, CDR1 SGHKS and CDR2 YYEKEE (reference sequence). This CDR3 region has 16 residues. The germline V and J ends were trimmed by 1 base and 4 bases, with 15 bases remaining between them. CDR3 loop: CASSLSPPIGYNEQFF. The DNA for the CDR3 is TGTGCCAGCAGCTTGTCACCCCCAATCGGGTACAATGAGCAGTTCTTC.

The rearrangement links TRBV11-2 to TRBJ2-7; D may match TRBD1 or TRBD2 (6 bases each). The CDR3 consists of 16 residues. Germline CDR1 SGHAT, CDR2 FQNNGV. Trimming removed 0 bases from V and 0 bases from J, with 12 bases in between. The CDR3 DNA reads as TGTGCCAGCAGCTTAGAAGGGGGGCAAAGCTCCTACGAGCAGTACTTC. Encoded protein: CASSLEGGQSSYEQYF.

This clonotype was seen repeatedly, ten times or more. The chain combines TRBV13 with TRBJ1-3, with TRBD1 matching 7 bases. With 5 bases clipped from V and 0 bases from J, the junction kept 7 bases outside the gene matches. Germline loops: CDR1 PRHDT, CDR2 FYEKMQ (reference sequence). The CDR3 is 16 residues long. Here the CDR3 DNA reads TGTGCCAGCAGCCGGGACAGTCTCTCCTCTGGAAACACCATATATTTT. Translation gives CASSRDSLSSGNTIYF.

The CDR3 DNA reads as TGTGCCAGCACCCTGACAGGGAGCTCCTACAATGAGCAGTTCTTC. This codes for CASTLTGSSYNEQFF. The chain carries TRBV11-3 and TRBJ2-1; 7 positions agree with TRBD1. This CDR3 contains 15 residues. CDR1 is SGHNT, CDR2 YENEEA, per germline. The ends lost 7 bases at V and 0 bases at J; junction bases unmatched: 6.

This clonotype was detected only a few times. The chain carries TRBV19 and TRBJ2-4, with D tentatively TRBD1 (6 bases). The CDR3 length is 15 residues. Germline loops: CDR1 LNHDA, CDR2 SQIVND (reference sequence). The V end was cut by 3 bases, the J end by 0 bases, with 9 bases between. DNA of the CDR3: TGTGCCAGTAGTATGTGGGACACAGCCAAAAACATTCAGTACTTC. It specifies CASSMWDTAKNIQYF.

This chain links TRBV7-6 with TRBJ2-5; 12 bases agree with TRBD2. Germline CDR1 reads SGHVS; CDR2 reads FNYEAQ. Germline trimming cut 1 base from V and 2 bases from J; bases unmatched to any gene: 8. This CDR3 has 18 residues. The CDR3 is CASSLVDSGLAGQETQYF. CDR3 nucleotide sequence: TGTGCCAGCAGCTTAGTAGACTCGGGACTAGCGGGTCAAGAGACCCAGTACTTC.

The V call is TRBV7-2, the J call TRBJ2-7; tentative D call: TRBD2 (5 bases). From germline, CDR1 is SGHTA and CDR2 FQGNSA. The germline V and J ends were trimmed by 0 bases and 0 bases, with 12 bases remaining between them. The length of the CDR3 is 16 residues. The CDR3 protein is CASSLAAIGISYEQYF. CDR3 nucleotides: TGTGCCAGCAGCTTAGCCGCGATCGGGATCTCCTACGAGCAGTACTTC.

CDR3 loop: CASSPPTTDTQYF. CDR3 in DNA: TGTGCCAGCTCACCACCCACGACAGATACGCAGTATTTT. The rearrangement links TRBV18 to TRBJ2-3; D not certain. Trimming stripped 0 bases from V and 3 bases from J, with 4 bases between. Germline assignment: CDR1 KGHSH and CDR2 LQKENI. This CDR3 contains 13 residues.

This rearrangement joins TRBV11-1 to TRBJ2-2; 8 bases agree with TRBD1. CDR1 is SGHAT and CDR2 is FQDESV in the germline V gene (reference sequence). After removal of 0 bases from V and 7 bases from J, the junction contained 4 bases not matched to a gene. The CDR3 runs 15 residues. CDR3: CASSLARGPSGELFF. The CDR3 DNA is TGTGCCAGCAGCTTAGCCAGGGGGCCTAGCGGGGAGCTGTTTTTT.

CDR3 sequence (DNA): TGTGCCAGCAGCGTATCATCCCCGGGACAGGGGACCTACAATGAGCAGTTCTTC. This codes for CASSVSSPGQGTYNEQFF. The chain couples TRBV9 to TRBJ2-1, with 10 bases fitting TRBD1. V lost 1 base, J lost 2 bases, and 9 bases stayed unmatched. The germline CDR1 and CDR2 sequences are SGDLS and YYNGEE. The CDR3 has 18 amino acids. The whole variable domain, filled in from reference TRBV9 and TRBJ2-1, reads DSGVTQTPKHLITATGQRVTLRCSPRSGDLSVYWYQQSLDQGLQFLIQYYNGEERAKGNILERFSAQQFPDLHSELNLSSLELGDSALYFCASSVSSPGQGTYNEQFFGPGTRLTVL.